Shown below are 8 T cell receptor beta chains from a single sample sequenced in a study of T cell clonality in common variable immunodeficiency. This table comes from immunoSEQ multiplex PCR, and its TCRdb copy is limited to in-frame clones, with some not included. The sample holds about 66,000 clones, and no clone turns up only once. Sequenced: peripheral blood mononuclear cells. The receptors originated from a person aged 18 to 75 in good health.

This clone was detected many times. The read ends 3 residues before the CDR3 terminus; that terminus is restored from the germline J gene. The gene calls are TRBV19 and TRBJ2-7, with TRBD1 as a possible D gene (6 bases). Trimming removed 5 bases at V and 3 bases at J, with 14 bases between. The CDR3 totals 14 residues. In germline, CDR1 is LNHDA, CDR2 SQIVND (reference sequence). Partial CDR3 DNA: TGTGCCAGTAGTGCCCGAACAGGGATCTACGAG. Amino acid sequence: CASSARTGIYE. The CDR3, in full, reads CASSARTGIYEQYF. Combining the CDR3 with reference TRBV19 and TRBJ2-7 gives the whole variable domain DGGITQSPKYLFRKEGQNVTLSCEQNLNHDAMYWYRQDPGQGLRLIYYSQIVNDFQKGDIAEGYSVSREKKESFPLTVTSAQKNPTAFYLCASSARTGIYEQYFGPGTRLTVT.

At least ten counts were recorded for this clone. The read is 3 residues too short to cover the CDR3 end, so that end is filled in from the germline J gene. The rearrangement uses TRBV20-1 and TRBJ2-7, with TRBD2 identical over 11 bases. Looked up from germline, CDR1 is DFQATT and CDR2 is SNEGSKA (reference sequence). V trimming: 6 bases; J trimming: 0 bases; junction bases outside the gene matches: 1. This CDR3 is built from 13 residues. The sequenced part of the CDR3 DNA is TGCAGTGCCACTAGCGGGGGCTCCTACGAG. It translates to CSATSGGSYE. From start to end, the CDR3 is CSATSGGSYEQYF.

The table lists this clone with many counts. The sequenced CDR3 bases are TGCAGTGCTAGCAGGGGGCAGGGCAATCAGCCC. Its protein is CSASRGQGNQP. The complete CDR3 reads CSASRGQGNQPQHF. The V and J genes are TRBV20-1 and TRBJ1-5; the match to TRBD1 covers 8 bases. The CDR3 is cut off 3 residues early in the read; its end comes from the germline J gene. CDR3 size: 14 residues. In germline, CDR1 is DFQATT, CDR2 SNEGSKA (reference sequence). V was pared by 3 bases and J by 2 bases, with 3 bases of the junction left unmatched.

This clone has a count of ten or more. The CDR3 end lies 3 residues beyond the end of the read and is filled in from the germline J gene. J is TRBJ1-3 and V is TRBV7-9, with D perhaps TRBD1 (5 bases). Germline assignment: CDR1 SEHNR and CDR2 FQNEAQ (reference sequence). V lost 5 bases, J lost 9 bases, and 17 bases lay in between. The CDR3 length is 14 residues. The covered CDR3 bases are TGTGCCAGCAGCACCCTTGGGGGACTTTCCACC. It encodes CASSTLGGLST. In full, the CDR3 reads CASSTLGGLSTIYF.

This clone was observed many times. Read sequence stops 3 residues before the CDR3 end, and the germline J gene provides the missing end. This chain uses TRBV9 with TRBJ1-1; 10 bases line up with TRBD1. Germline trimming cut 4 bases from V and 6 bases from J; bases unmatched to any gene: 12. CDR1 is SGDLS and CDR2 is YYNGEE in the germline V gene. The CDR3 runs to 16 residues. The CDR3 loop reads CASSTRQGAGLAEAFF. Incomplete CDR3 DNA: TGTGCCAGCAGCACCCGACAGGGGGCGGGTCTCGCTGAA.

This clone came up many times. The read finishes 3 residues shy of the CDR3 end, and the germline J gene is used to complete it. The chain couples TRBV5-1 to TRBJ2-1; possibly TRBD2 for D (6 bases). Germline V gene sequence: CDR1 SGHRS, CDR2 YFSETQ. V lost 2 bases and J 6 bases, leaving 9 bases between the germline ends. The CDR3 has 13 amino acids. CDR3 amino acids: CASSFGLFNEQFF. CDR3 bases read: TGCGCCAGCAGCTTTGGACTATTCAATGAG.

The table lists this clone with many counts. The CDR3 goes on 3 residues after the read ends, and that part is filled in from the germline J gene. The chain has TRBV29-1 and TRBJ2-5; 12 bases match TRBD2. The CDR3 loop spans 15 amino acids. V was clipped by 2 bases and J by 5 bases; unmatched bases: 6. Germline CDR1 and CDR2: SQVTM and ANQGSEA. This CDR3 reads CSVERTSGNRETQYF. The CDR3 bases that were read are TGCAGCGTTGAACGGACTAGCGGGAATCGGGAGACC.

This clone has ten or more counts. Read coverage stops 3 residues before the CDR3 terminus; the germline J gene supplies the remainder. The J gene is TRBJ1-1, the V gene TRBV29-1; a possible D gene is TRBD1 (5 bases). This CDR3 contains 13 residues. Germline V gives CDR1 SQVTM, CDR2 ANQGSEA. V was cut by 5 bases and J by 3 bases, with 13 bases left in between. The sequenced CDR3 bases are TGCAGCGTTTGGGCAGGGTGGGACACTGAA. Its translation: CSVWAGWDTE. The complete CDR3 protein is CSVWAGWDTEAFF.